The clone carrying this TCR beta chain was observed a handful of times. This table comes from immunoSEQ multiplex PCR, and its TCRdb copy is limited to in-frame clones, with some not included. The data show around 260,000 clones, 75% to 95% seen once. Germline CDR1 is MNHNS and CDR2 is SASEGT. The CDR3 runs 15 residues. V lost 0 bases and J lost 3, with 10 bases in between. The entry originates in a study of blood T cell repertoires in COVID-19. Overall study: COVID-19 samples, acute and convalescent, were from the United States, Italy and Spain.

V gene TRBV6-1 combines with J gene TRBJ2-3, with D possibly matching TRBD1 (6 bases). The sequenced sample consisted of peripheral blood. This sequence was found in a young adult with COVID-19, enrolled during active disease. The CDR3 spells CASSEAIQGTDTQYF. In nucleotides, the CDR3 is TGTGCCAGCAGTGAAGCCATACAGGGAACAGATACGCAGTATTTT.